This is a list of T cell receptor beta chains from one sample in a study of cytomegalovirus exposure and HLA in healthy donors. The table came from immunoSEQ multiplex PCR; TCRdb's copy has only in-frame clones and leaves some out. Here the sample spans 75,000 to 95,000 clones, around 89% being singletons. What was sequenced was PBMCs. Receptors originate from a man aged 18 to 35 in good health and CMV-seronegative. CDR3s include the opening cysteine and the closing phenylalanine or tryptophan. The D gene is left open where the match is weak. Part of the rows lack a size; the others show once, few, many or a class for expanded clones.

clone_size: few
d_call: TRBD2
v_call: TRBV4-2
j_call: TRBJ2-7
cdr3_aa: CASSLREGVDYEQYF
cdr3_nt: TGTGCCAGCAGCCTTCGGGAGGGGGTAGACTACGAGCAGTACTTC

clone_size: .
d_call: TRBD1
v_call: TRBV7-2
j_call: TRBJ2-5
cdr3_aa: CASSHTGVGQYF
cdr3_nt: TGTGCCAGCAGCCACACAGGGGTGGGGCAGTACTTC

clone_size: .
d_call: TRBD2
v_call: TRBV18
j_call: TRBJ2-2
cdr3_aa: CASSRDTLAGVNAGELFF
cdr3_nt: TGTGCCAGCTCAAGGGACACCTTAGCGGGAGTGAACGCCGGGGAGCTGTTTTTT

clone_size: .
d_call: .
v_call: TRBV5-1
j_call: TRBJ2-5
cdr3_aa: CASSLRPGFQETQYF
cdr3_nt: TGCGCCAGCAGCTTGCGTCCCGGGTTCCAAGAGACCCAGTACTTC

clone_size: .
d_call: .
v_call: TRBV18
j_call: TRBJ1-1
cdr3_aa: CASSPRQDGTEAFF
cdr3_nt: TGTGCCAGCTCACCGCGACAGGATGGCACTGAAGCTTTCTTT

clone_size: once
d_call: .
v_call: TRBV5-1
j_call: TRBJ1-4
cdr3_aa: CASREGEKLFF
cdr3_nt: TGCGCCAGCAGGGAGGGGGAAAAACTGTTTTTT

clone_size: .
d_call: .
v_call: TRBV5-4
j_call: TRBJ2-1
cdr3_aa: CASGVSGMLMNEQFF
cdr3_nt: TGTGCCAGCGGCGTCTCCGGGATGTTGATGAATGAGCAGTTCTTC

clone_size: .
d_call: TRBD1
v_call: TRBV10-3
j_call: TRBJ2-7
cdr3_aa: CAISESLVGQGRLAYEQYF
cdr3_nt: TGTGCCATCAGTGAGTCATTGGTAGGACAGGGTCGGTTGGCCTACGAGCAGTACTTC

clone_size: .
d_call: TRBD2
v_call: TRBV9
j_call: TRBJ2-1
cdr3_aa: CASSVAAGGPLSEQFF
cdr3_nt: TGTGCCAGCAGCGTAGCGGCGGGGGGCCCACTCAGTGAGCAGTTCTTC

clone_size: .
d_call: TRBD1
v_call: TRBV4-1
j_call: TRBJ2-1
cdr3_aa: CASRLGQGAYNEQFF
cdr3_nt: TGCGCCAGCAGACTCGGACAGGGGGCGTACAATGAGCAGTTCTTC

clone_size: .
d_call: TRBD2
v_call: TRBV4-2
j_call: TRBJ2-7
cdr3_aa: CASSQGLADSYEQYF
cdr3_nt: TGTGCCAGCAGCCAGGGACTAGCGGATTCCTACGAGCAGTACTTC

clone_size: .
d_call: TRBD1
v_call: TRBV5-4
j_call: TRBJ2-2
cdr3_aa: CASSGRQGENTGELFF
cdr3_nt: TGTGCCAGCAGCGGGCGACAGGGAGAGAACACCGGGGAGCTGTTTTTT

clone_size: .
d_call: TRBD2
v_call: TRBV28
j_call: TRBJ2-7
cdr3_aa: CASSGAGTSVYEQYF
cdr3_nt: TGTGCCAGCAGTGGCGCCGGGACTAGCGTTTACGAGCAGTACTTC

clone_size: .
d_call: TRBD1
v_call: TRBV11-2
j_call: TRBJ2-2
cdr3_aa: CASSFRDRDTGELFF
cdr3_nt: TGTGCCAGCAGCTTCCGGGACAGGGACACCGGGGAGCTGTTTTTT

clone_size: .
d_call: .
v_call: TRBV5-1
j_call: TRBJ2-5
cdr3_aa: CASSSGGVGGQETQYF
cdr3_nt: TGCGCCAGCAGCTCCGGGGGTGTCGGGGGCCAAGAGACCCAGTACTTC

clone_size: .
d_call: TRBD1
v_call: TRBV2
j_call: TRBJ2-5
cdr3_aa: CASIRDRGGETQYF
cdr3_nt: TGTGCCAGCATCCGGGACAGGGGCGGGGAGACCCAGTACTTC

clone_size: once
d_call: .
v_call: TRBV7-9
j_call: TRBJ1-1
cdr3_aa: CASSLTGAFEAFF
cdr3_nt: TGTGCCAGCAGCTTAACTGGGGCCTTTGAAGCTTTCTTT

clone_size: .
d_call: TRBD1
v_call: TRBV6-5
j_call: TRBJ1-2
cdr3_aa: CASRGLTGQTYGYTF
cdr3_nt: TGTGCCAGCAGGGGACTCACGGGACAGACCTATGGCTACACCTTC